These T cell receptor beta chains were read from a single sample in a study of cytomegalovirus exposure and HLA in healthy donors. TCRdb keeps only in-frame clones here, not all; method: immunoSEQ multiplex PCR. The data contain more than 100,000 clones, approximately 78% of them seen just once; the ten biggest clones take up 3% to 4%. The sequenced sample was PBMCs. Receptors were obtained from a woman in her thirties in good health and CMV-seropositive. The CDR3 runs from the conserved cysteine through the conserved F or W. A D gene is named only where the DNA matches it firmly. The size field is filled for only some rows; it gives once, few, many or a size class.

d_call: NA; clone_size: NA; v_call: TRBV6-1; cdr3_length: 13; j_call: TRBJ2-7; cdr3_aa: CASSEGGVNEQYF; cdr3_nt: TGTGCCAGCAGTGAAGGGGGGGTCAACGAGCAGTACTTC
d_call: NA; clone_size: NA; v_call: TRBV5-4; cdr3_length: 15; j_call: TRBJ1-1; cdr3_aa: CASSYYGTGLGEAFF; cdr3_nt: TGTGCCAGCAGTTATTACGGCACAGGGTTGGGTGAAGCTTTCTTT
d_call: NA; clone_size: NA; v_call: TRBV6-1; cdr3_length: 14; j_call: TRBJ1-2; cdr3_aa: CASSEREGSFGYTF; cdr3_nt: TGTGCCAGCAGTGAACGGGAGGGTTCCTTTGGCTACACCTTC
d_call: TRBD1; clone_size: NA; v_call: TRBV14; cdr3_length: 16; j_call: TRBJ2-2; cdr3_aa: CASSPLPGQGSGELFF; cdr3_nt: TGTGCCAGCAGCCCCCTACCGGGACAGGGCTCCGGGGAGCTGTTTTTT
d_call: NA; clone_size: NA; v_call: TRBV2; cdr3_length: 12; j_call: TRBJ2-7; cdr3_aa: CARRGRSYEQYF; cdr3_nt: TGTGCCAGGCGGGGCAGGTCCTACGAGCAGTACTTC
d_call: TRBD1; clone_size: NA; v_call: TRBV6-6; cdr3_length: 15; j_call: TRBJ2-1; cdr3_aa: CASSRGTGGYNEQFF; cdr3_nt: TGTGCCAGCAGCCGCGGGACAGGGGGTTACAATGAGCAGTTCTTC
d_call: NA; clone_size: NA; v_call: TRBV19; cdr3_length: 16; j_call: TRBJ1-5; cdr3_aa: CASSRFSSRSNQPQHF; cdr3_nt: TGTGCCAGTAGTAGGTTTTCTTCGCGCTCAAATCAGCCCCAGCATTTT
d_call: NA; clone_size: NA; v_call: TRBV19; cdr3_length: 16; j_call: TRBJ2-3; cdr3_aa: CASSILREGGTDTQYF; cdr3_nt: TGTGCCAGTAGTATCCTAAGAGAGGGCGGGACAGATACGCAGTATTTT
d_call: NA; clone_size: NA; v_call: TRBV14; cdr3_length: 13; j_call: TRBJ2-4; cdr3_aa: CASSQPGSAIQYF; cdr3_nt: TGTGCCAGCAGCCAACCGGGGAGCGCGATTCAGTACTTC
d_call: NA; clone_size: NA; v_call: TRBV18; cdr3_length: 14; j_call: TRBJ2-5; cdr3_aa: CASSPLSSGETQYF; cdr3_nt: TGTGCCAGCTCACCATTAAGTAGCGGAGAGACCCAGTACTTC
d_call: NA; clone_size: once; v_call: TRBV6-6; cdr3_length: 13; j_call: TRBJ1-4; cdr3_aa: CASTGPGGEKLFF; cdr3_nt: TGTGCCAGCACCGGACCCGGGGGTGAAAAACTGTTTTTT
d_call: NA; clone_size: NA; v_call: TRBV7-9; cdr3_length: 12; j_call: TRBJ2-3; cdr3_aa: CSSSLEGGAADF; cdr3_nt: TGTTCCAGCAGCTTAGAAGGGGGGGCCGCCGATTTT
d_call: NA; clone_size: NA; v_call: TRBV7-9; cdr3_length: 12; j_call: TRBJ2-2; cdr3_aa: CASKQNTGELFF; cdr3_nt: TGTGCCAGCAAACAGAACACCGGGGAGCTGTTTTTT
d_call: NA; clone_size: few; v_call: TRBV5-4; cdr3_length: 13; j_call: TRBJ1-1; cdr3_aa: CASSSKGGTEAFF; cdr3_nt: TGTGCCAGCAGCTCCAAAGGGGGCACTGAAGCTTTCTTT
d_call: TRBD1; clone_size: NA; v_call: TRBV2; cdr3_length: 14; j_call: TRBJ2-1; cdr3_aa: CASRQGAGYNEQFF; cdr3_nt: TGTGCCAGCCGACAGGGGGCTGGGTACAATGAGCAGTTCTTC
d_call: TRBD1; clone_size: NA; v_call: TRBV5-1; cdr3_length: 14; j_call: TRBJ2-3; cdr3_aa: CASSSGQGTDTQYF; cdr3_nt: TGCGCCAGCAGCAGCGGACAGGGGACAGATACGCAGTATTTT
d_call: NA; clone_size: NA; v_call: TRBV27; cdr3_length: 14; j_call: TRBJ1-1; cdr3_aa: CASSFGGGNTEAFF; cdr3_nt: TGTGCCAGCAGTTTTGGGGGGGGAAACACTGAAGCTTTCTTT
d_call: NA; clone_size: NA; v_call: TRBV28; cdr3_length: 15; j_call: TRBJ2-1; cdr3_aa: CASSWPRRVHNEQFF; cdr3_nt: TGTGCCAGCAGTTGGCCCCGACGGGTTCACAATGAGCAGTTCTTC
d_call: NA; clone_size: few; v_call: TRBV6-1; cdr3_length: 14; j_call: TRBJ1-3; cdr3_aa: CASSVKLSGNTIYF; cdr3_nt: TGTGCCAGCAGTGTAAAGCTTTCTGGAAACACCATATATTTT
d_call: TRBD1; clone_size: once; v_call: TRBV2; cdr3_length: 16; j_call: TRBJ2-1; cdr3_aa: CASSRTGTGIGNEQFF; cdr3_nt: TGTGCCAGCAGTCGGACGGGGACAGGGATCGGCAATGAGCAGTTCTTC
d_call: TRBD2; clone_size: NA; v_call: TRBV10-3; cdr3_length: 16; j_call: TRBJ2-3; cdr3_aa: CAIRDGLAGSTDTQYF; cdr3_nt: TGTGCCATCAGAGATGGACTAGCGGGGAGCACAGATACGCAGTATTTT
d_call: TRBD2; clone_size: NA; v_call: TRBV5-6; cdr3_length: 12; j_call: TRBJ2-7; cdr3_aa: CASSPGGDEQYF; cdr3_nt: TGTGCCAGCAGCCCGGGGGGAGACGAGCAGTACTTC
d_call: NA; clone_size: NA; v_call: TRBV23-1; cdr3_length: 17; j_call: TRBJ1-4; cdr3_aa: CASSHTLYRVGDEKLFF; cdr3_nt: TGCGCCAGCTCCCACACGTTATACAGGGTGGGGGACGAAAAACTGTTTTTT
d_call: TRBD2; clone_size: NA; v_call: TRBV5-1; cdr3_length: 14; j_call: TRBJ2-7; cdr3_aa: CASSPGGKSYEQYF; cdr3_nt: TGCGCCAGCAGCCCGGGGGGGAAATCCTACGAGCAGTACTTC
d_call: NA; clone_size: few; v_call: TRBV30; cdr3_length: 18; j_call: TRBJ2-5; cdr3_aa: CAWSEGPGGGWGQETQYF; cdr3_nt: TGTGCCTGGAGCGAAGGGCCTGGGGGGGGCTGGGGCCAAGAGACCCAGTACTTC
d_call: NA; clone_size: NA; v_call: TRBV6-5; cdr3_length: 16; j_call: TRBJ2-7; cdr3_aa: CASSYSSGEGHYEQYF; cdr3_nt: TGTGCCAGCAGTTACTCTTCGGGGGAAGGGCACTACGAGCAGTACTTC
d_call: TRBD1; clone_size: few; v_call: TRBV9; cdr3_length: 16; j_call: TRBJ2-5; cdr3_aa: CASSVVGRGPQETQYF; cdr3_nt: TGTGCCAGCAGCGTAGTTGGCAGGGGGCCTCAAGAGACCCAGTACTTC
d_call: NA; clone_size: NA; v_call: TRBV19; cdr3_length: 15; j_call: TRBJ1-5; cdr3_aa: CASSTAGLSNQPQHF; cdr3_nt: TGTGCCAGTAGTACCGCGGGCCTTAGCAATCAGCCCCAGCATTTT
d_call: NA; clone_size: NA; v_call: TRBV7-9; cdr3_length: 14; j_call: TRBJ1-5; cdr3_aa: CASSLGTALQPQHF; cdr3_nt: TGTGCCAGCAGCTTAGGGACAGCACTTCAGCCCCAGCATTTT
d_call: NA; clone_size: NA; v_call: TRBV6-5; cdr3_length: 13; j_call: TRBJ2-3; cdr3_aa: CASSSPGGHTQYF; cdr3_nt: TGTGCCAGCAGTTCCCCGGGGGGCCATACGCAGTATTTT
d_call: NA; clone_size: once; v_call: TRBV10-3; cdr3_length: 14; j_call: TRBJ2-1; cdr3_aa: CAISERLGDNEQFF; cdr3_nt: TGTGCCATCAGTGAGAGGTTAGGGGACAATGAGCAGTTCTTC
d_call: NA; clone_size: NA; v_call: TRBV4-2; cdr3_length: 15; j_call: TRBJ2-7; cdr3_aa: CASSRRTVVSDEQYF; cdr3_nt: TGTGCCAGCAGCCGGCGGACAGTAGTTAGTGACGAGCAGTACTTC
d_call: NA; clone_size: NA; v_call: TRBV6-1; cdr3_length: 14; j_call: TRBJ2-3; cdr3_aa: CASSGGPSTDTQYF; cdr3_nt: TGTGCCAGCAGCGGGGGGCCGAGCACAGATACGCAGTATTTT
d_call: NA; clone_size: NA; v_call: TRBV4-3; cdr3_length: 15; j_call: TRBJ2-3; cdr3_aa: CASSQGSAGTDTQYF; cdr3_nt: TGCGCCAGCAGCCAAGGGTCGGCAGGGACTGATACGCAGTATTTT
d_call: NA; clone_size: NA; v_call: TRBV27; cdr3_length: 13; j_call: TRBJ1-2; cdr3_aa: CASGFREGYGYTF; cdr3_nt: TGTGCCAGCGGCTTCCGGGAAGGATATGGCTACACCTTC
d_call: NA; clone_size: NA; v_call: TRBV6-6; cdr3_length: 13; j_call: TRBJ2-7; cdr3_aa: CASSEPGSYEQYF; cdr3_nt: TGTGCCAGCAGCGAGCCCGGCTCCTACGAGCAGTACTTC
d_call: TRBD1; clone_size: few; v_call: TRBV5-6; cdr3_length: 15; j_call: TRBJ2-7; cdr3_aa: CASSNLGQDPYEQYF; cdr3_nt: TGTGCCAGCTCAAACTTAGGACAGGACCCGTACGAGCAGTACTTC
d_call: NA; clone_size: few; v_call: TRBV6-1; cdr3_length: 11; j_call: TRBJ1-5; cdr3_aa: CASSSPGPQHF; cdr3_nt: TGTGCCAGCAGTTCCCCGGGACCCCAGCATTTT
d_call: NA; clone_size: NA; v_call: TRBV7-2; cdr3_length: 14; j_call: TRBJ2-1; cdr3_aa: CASSPQGSHNEQFF; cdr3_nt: TGTGCCAGCAGCCCCCAGGGAAGTCACAATGAGCAGTTCTTC
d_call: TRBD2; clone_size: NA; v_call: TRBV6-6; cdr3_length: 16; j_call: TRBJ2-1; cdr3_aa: CASSYPRGGGLYEQFF; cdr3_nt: TGTGCCAGCAGTTACCCGAGGGGCGGGGGGTTATATGAGCAGTTCTTC